This TCR beta chain was identified in a study of human T cells and chemical hapten exposure. Study conclusions and caveats: The donor cohort had alopecia, so its immune response may not match that of healthy people.

It was the library that attached unique molecular identifiers to individual cDNA molecules. TCRdb reanalysed the RACE reads using MiXCR and keeps one entry per CDR3 protein. The data contain just over 80,000 distinct CDR3 sequences, 9.5% to 12% of them singletons. Concerning this clonotype: Its antigen is as yet unknown.

The time point here: patch test 1, 2 weeks after DPC sensitization. Documented treatment: therapeutic diphenylcyclopropenone sensitization with weekly scalp DPC. Each patch-test visit's blood sample preceded patch application. The starting material, unfractionated whole blood, was used for total RNA extraction. The specimen was whole blood, collected in connection with sensitization to the hapten diphenylcyclopropenone (DPC). This clonotype originated in a woman aged 45-65 years with alopecia areata. Some clones in this sample may be carry-over from other donors' samples.

In DNA form, the CDR3 reads TGCAGCGGCTCACTCCGGAACACTGAAGCTTTCTTT. Amino acid sequence: CSGSLRNTEAFF. V gene TRBV29-1 combines with J gene TRBJ1-1, with D uncertain. The CDR3 is 12 amino acids. The V end lost 7 bases, the J end lost 1 base, and 10 bases lay between the germline ends. Germline CDR1 SQVTM, CDR2 ANQGSEA.